This TCR beta chain was identified during a study of blood T cell repertoires in COVID-19 (dated by TCRdb to 2020 to 2021). In the study overall: Samples covering the acute and convalescent phases of COVID-19 were provided by collaborators in the United States, Italy and Spain. The repertoires were released in a freely available public database intended as a resource for research on the immune response to SARS-CoV-2. The prospective study material was composed of cDNA or gDNA derived from T cells, B-cell-depleted T cells, or PBMCs. The dataset comprised deeply sampled blood TCRbeta repertoires from subjects exposed to, actively infected with, or recovered from COVID-19. Where available, HLA class I and class II types were taken from metadata supplied by the sample provider and were not determined by assay-based typing. Samples were obtained from the ongoing ImmuneRACE study (first 160 participants) and from about 1,300 subjects provided by 6 global collaborators. A de-identified subject ID, COVID-19 status, age in years and sex were almost always included in the sample metadata. The paper as a whole reports these results and caveats: The quantity of clinical and demographic metadata differed by source and by participant and was supplied without curation.

On this clone itself: Its antigen is currently not known. Base qualities are missing; no much larger clone stands one base away.

CDR1 and CDR2, per the germline V gene, are SGHRS and YFSETQ. The CDR3 runs 16 amino acids, cysteine and phenylalanine included. Solely the CDR3 DNA is kept, with 48 bases framed from the first base. Trimming accounts for 0 bases at V and 3 bases at J, while the number of junction bases matched to no gene is 9. One collaborating source in Seattle enrolled patients while the patients were actively infected and followed the patients over time throughout the course of disease. Whole blood was collected in K2EDTA tubes by collaborating institutions according to the institutions' own protocols. Collaborator samples were shipped for TCRbeta analysis as frozen whole blood, isolated PBMCs, or DNA extracted from either sample type. The immunoSEQ Assay, a bias-controlled multiplex PCR, was used to amplify TCRbeta CDR3 regions from genomic DNA. In the source study's methods: The number of nucleated cells in each sample was estimated from the amplification of reference gene primers within the assay. To quantify the absolute abundance of each unique TCRbeta CDR3 rearrangement, sequence reads were collapsed and filtered. For each sample, productive Simpson clonality was calculated as the square root of Simpson's diversity index across productive rearrangements. Drawn from immuneACCESS, this table holds only the in-frame rearrangements with V and J called that TCRdb kept. Clones are partly lost; checked studies trace under half to an unresolved V gene and leave the rest unexplained. The D gene and trimming were derived from the DNA, and the V and J assignments and clone size from that table. This sample is represented by roughly 410,000 clones; over 75% of them were singletons. Of the sample, roughly 1.6% falls within the top ten clones.

The V and J genes are TRBV5-1 and TRBJ2-7, and TRBD2 matches 7 of the central bases. The sequence came from a woman aged 40 to 55 with COVID-19, enrolled during active disease. The sequenced sample consisted of peripheral blood. The CDR3 has the sequence CASSLGASGRFYEQYF. In nucleotides, the sequence is TGCGCCAGCAGCTTGGGCGCTAGCGGCCGTTTCTACGAGCAGTACTTC.